Below are 31 T cell receptor beta chains sequenced from a single sample in a study of shared clonotypes between healthy human individuals (dated by TCRdb to 2020 to 2021). The library was prepared using the immunoSEQ multiplex PCR assay. The table comes from immuneACCESS by way of TCRdb, which keeps in-frame sequences with V and J called. Part of the clones is missing from these tables; in studies checked, under half for an unresolved V gene and the rest for unknown reasons. This sample comprises 650,000 to 750,000 clones, approximately 79% of them detected only once. Of the sample, approximately 1.8% falls within the top ten clones. Material for sequencing was memory CD4+ T cells sorted from blood. The cell subset or site label here, explained by the study, means: CD45RA-negative fraction. The receptors originated from a woman aged 25 to 45 in good health.

This clone was seen more than once but under ten times. The V and J genes are TRBV5-1 and TRBJ1-1; 11 nucleotides agree with TRBD1. The J segment lost 6 bases and the V segment lost 4 bases, leaving 5 bases of the junction unmatched. Germline V gene lookup returns CDR1 SGHRS and CDR2 YFSETQ. CDR3 length: 14 amino acids. CDR3: CASSVRDRGAEAFF. As DNA, the CDR3 is TGCGCCAGCAGCGTAAGGGACAGGGGGGCTGAAGCTTTCTTT.

This chain connects TRBV4-1 to TRBJ2-1, with TRBD2 identical over 10 bases. In germline, CDR1 is MGHRA, CDR2 YSYEKL. The CDR3 length is 17 residues. The junction had 14 bases not matched to a gene; V was cut back by 6 bases and J by 6 bases. CDR3 nucleotide sequence: TGCGCCAGCAGACCCGGGCTAGCGGGAGCCAAGGGCAATGAGCAGTTCTTC. It translates to CASRPGLAGAKGNEQFF.

This clone appeared once. This chain connects TRBV10-1 to TRBJ2-7, with 7 bases fitting TRBD2. The CDR3 sequence is 12 residues long. Per the germline V gene, CDR1 is WNHNN and CDR2 is SYGVQD (reference sequence). This chain's CDR3 is CSSAGSSYEQYF. The CDR3 region has the DNA TGCTCCTCAGCGGGGAGCTCCTACGAGCAGTACTTC.

In nucleotides, the CDR3 is TGCGCCAGCACCCGGGGAGGACAGGGTGCCCCTGGGGCCAACGTCCTGACTTTC. Translating it yields CASTRGGQGAPGANVLTF. The V and J genes are TRBV5-1 and TRBJ2-6; TRBD1 aligns across 8 bases. The CDR3 contains 18 residues. The J segment lost 2 bases and the V segment lost 6 bases, leaving 13 bases of the junction unmatched. Germline assignment: CDR1 SGHRS and CDR2 YFSETQ.

The genes are TRBV6-1 and TRBJ1-3, with D unclear. The CDR3 loop spans 13 amino acids. Trimming cost V 5 bases and J 3 bases, with 8 bases left between them. From germline, CDR1 is MNHNS and CDR2 SASEGT. CDR3 in amino acids: CASSKNRGNTIYF. The CDR3 region has the DNA TGTGCCAGCAGTAAAAACCGTGGAAACACCATATATTTT.

The chain combines TRBV7-3 with TRBJ1-2; D uncertain. There are 16 residues in the CDR3. From germline, CDR1 is SGHTA and CDR2 FQGTGA. V lost 6 bases, J lost 6 bases, and 23 bases lay in between. The CDR3 DNA sequence: TGTGCCAGCAGTTCCCCGGCAAAGGTCCGGAATAATGGCTACACCTTC. Amino acid sequence: CASSSPAKVRNNGYTF.

The rearrangement joins TRBV28 to TRBJ1-1; D may be TRBD1 (6 bases). This CDR3 comprises 17 residues. Germline V gene sequence: CDR1 MDHEN, CDR2 SYDVKM. V was trimmed by 6 bases and J by 2 bases, leaving 22 bases between them. CDR3 nucleotides: TGTGCCAGCAGCTCAGGCCTAACAGGGATCAGAAACACTGAAGCTTTCTTT. It codes for CASSSGLTGIRNTEAFF.

This clone was seen once. The chain links TRBV18 to TRBJ2-7, with 13 nucleotides matching TRBD2. The CDR3 extends over 17 amino acids. V lost 2 bases to trimming and J lost 3 bases; unmatched junction nucleotides: 7. Germline assignment: CDR1 KGHSH and CDR2 LQKENI. The CDR3 nucleotides read TGTGCCAGCTCACCAAAATTTGGACTAGCGGGGGTCTACGAGCAGTACTTC. Its protein is CASSPKFGLAGVYEQYF. Complete variable domain (other parts from reference TRBV18 and TRBJ2-7): NAGVMQNPRHLVRRRGQEARLRCSPMKGHSHVYWYRQLPEEGLKFMVYLQKENIIDESGMPKERFSAEFPKEGPSILRIQQVVRGDSAAYFCASSPKFGLAGVYEQYFGPGTRLTVT.

The chain is built from TRBV19 and TRBJ1-2; D gene ambiguous. V lost 3 bases and J 5 bases, leaving 13 bases between the germline ends. The CDR3 runs to 14 residues. Germline V CDR1 and CDR2: LNHDA, SQIVND (reference sequence). The CDR3 spells CASSMGPVGYGYTF. Written as DNA, the CDR3 is TGTGCCAGTAGTATGGGTCCCGTCGGTTATGGCTACACCTTC. The variable domain in full, with the rest retrieved from reference TRBV19 and TRBJ1-2, is DGGITQSPKYLFRKEGQNVTLSCEQNLNHDAMYWYRQDPGQGLRLIYYSQIVNDFQKGDIAEGYSVSREKKESFPLTVTSAQKNPTAFYLCASSMGPVGYGYTFGSGTRLTVV.

V usage is TRBV9 and J usage is TRBJ1-1; a weak D match, TRBD1 (6 bases). This CDR3 contains 15 residues. V dropped 4 bases and J dropped 2 bases, with 15 bases sitting between them. The germline V gene has CDR1 SGDLS and CDR2 YYNGEE. The CDR3 spells CASSPHDRFNTEAFF. The CDR3 DNA follows: TGTGCCAGCAGCCCACATGACAGGTTTAACACTGAAGCTTTCTTT. The variable domain in full, completed from reference TRBV9 and TRBJ1-1, reads DSGVTQTPKHLITATGQRVTLRCSPRSGDLSVYWYQQSLDQGLQFLIQYYNGEERAKGNILERFSAQQFPDLHSELNLSSLELGDSALYFCASSPHDRFNTEAFFGQGTRLTVV.

J is TRBJ2-1 and V is TRBV7-2, with 11 positions matching TRBD2. The CDR3 covers 17 residues. Germline V lookup: CDR1 SGHTA, CDR2 FQGNSA. V dropped 5 bases and J dropped 9; count of bases not matched to a gene: 15. The CDR3 region is CASSPDTVSGRAGEQFF. As DNA, the CDR3 is TGTGCCAGCAGCCCCGACACGGTTAGCGGGAGGGCCGGTGAGCAGTTCTTC.

This clone was found a few times. The chain couples TRBV29-1 to TRBJ2-3; D unresolved. The V end was cut by 1 base, the J end by 3 bases, with 2 bases between. Looked up from germline, CDR1 is SQVTM and CDR2 is ANQGSEA. This CDR3 contains 11 residues. The CDR3 region is CSVEATDTQYF. The DNA of the CDR3 is TGCAGCGTTGAAGCAACAGATACGCAGTATTTT.

The rearrangement joins TRBV29-1 to TRBJ2-1; TRBD2 aligns across 14 bases. The ends lost 6 bases at V and 0 bases at J; junction bases unmatched: 1. The CDR3 spans 15 residues. The germline V gene encodes CDR1 SQVTM and CDR2 ANQGSEA. The CDR3 loop is CSVGTSGSSYNEQFF. DNA for the CDR3: TGCAGCGTGGGGACTAGCGGGAGCTCCTACAATGAGCAGTTCTTC.

The chain is built from TRBV27 and TRBJ2-7; the D gene is possibly TRBD1 (6 bases). There are 15 residues in the CDR3. Germline V gives CDR1 MNHEY, CDR2 SMNVEV (reference sequence). V was pared by 2 bases and J by 2 bases, with 13 bases between. In nucleotides, the CDR3 is TGTGCCAGCAGTTTAAAGAGACAGGCGGCCTACGAGCAGTACTTC. Translated: CASSLKRQAAYEQYF.

The chain combines TRBV11-2 with TRBJ2-5; no clear D gene. CDR1 and CDR2 from the germline V gene are SGHAT and FQNNGV. Trimming took 4 bases from V and 5 from J, leaving 11 bases between them. This CDR3 region has 13 residues. CDR3 coding DNA: TGTGCCAGCAGCTCGGGCCCGAGGGAGACCCAGTACTTC. Its protein is CASSSGPRETQYF. Supplemented by reference TRBV11-2 and TRBJ2-5, the full variable domain reads EAGVAQSPRYKIIEKRQSVAFWCNPISGHATLYWYQQILGQGPKLLIQFQNNGVVDDSQLPKDRFSAERLKGVDSTLKIQPAKLEDSAVYLCASSSGPRETQYFGPGTRLLVL.

V gene TRBV19 combines with J gene TRBJ1-1, with D perhaps TRBD1 (6 bases). CDR3 size: 14 residues. V was trimmed by 7 bases and J by 4 bases, leaving 16 bases between them. Per the germline V gene, CDR1 is LNHDA and CDR2 is SQIVND (reference sequence). CDR3 nucleotide sequence: TGTGCCAGTACCCCCCTAACAGGGAGCACTGAAGCTTTCTTT. Protein sequence: CASTPLTGSTEAFF.

On this clone itself: This sample includes further DNA sequences coding for the same CDR3. The V gene is TRBV9, the J gene TRBJ2-5; weak D call: TRBD2 (6 bases). Trimming left V 4 bases short and J 5 bases short, with 6 bases between. CDR3 size: 11 residues. Germline CDR1 and CDR2: SGDLS and YYNGEE. Here the CDR3 DNA reads TGTGCCAGCAGCCGGGGGGAGACCCAGTACTTC. Translated: CASSRGETQYF.

Details on this clone: This specimen includes other DNA sequences encoding the same CDR3. J is TRBJ2-7 and V is TRBV27; 11 nucleotides align to TRBD1. Trimming took 6 bases from V and 2 from J; bases not matched to a gene: 3. Germline values: CDR1 MNHEY, CDR2 SMNVEV (reference sequence). CDR3 length: 14 amino acids. The CDR3 region has the DNA TGTGCCAGCAGCCTGGGACAGGGGGCCTACGAGCAGTACTTC. Its translation: CASSLGQGAYEQYF.

The chain employs TRBV7-8 and TRBJ1-5; no clear D gene. This CDR3 is built from 13 residues. CDR1 and CDR2 from the germline V gene are SGHVS and FQNEAQ. The V end lost 4 bases, the J end lost 7 bases, and 11 bases lay between the germline ends. DNA of the CDR3: TGTGCCAGCAGCTGGGCCCTTGGGCAGCCCCAGCATTTT. Translation: CASSWALGQPQHF.

The chain combines TRBV5-1 with TRBJ1-2, with 8 bases lining up with TRBD1. The CDR3 is 15 residues long. With V trimmed by 4 bases and J by 6 bases, 11 bases remained unmatched. Germline-derived CDR1 and CDR2 are SGHRS and YFSETQ. CDR3 nucleotides: TGCGCCAGCAGCCCTCCCACACAGGGGGGCGATGGCTACACCTTC. It translates to CASSPPTQGGDGYTF.

This clone was seen just once. V and J are TRBV19 and TRBJ1-5, with 8 bases aligning to TRBD1. CDR1 is LNHDA, CDR2 SQIVND, per germline (reference sequence). The CDR3 spans 13 residues. V shed 7 bases, J shed 6 bases, and the junction held 5 bases outside the gene matches. The CDR3 nucleotides are TGTGCCAGTAAGACAGGGGATGTTCAGCCCCAGCATTTT. Its protein is CASKTGDVQPQHF.

The chain has TRBV7-6 and TRBJ2-1; D gene uncertain. This CDR3 is 16 amino acids long. V lost 5 bases to trimming and J lost 0 bases, with 14 bases between them. CDR1 is SGHVS, CDR2 FNYEAQ, per germline. This CDR3 reads CASSTPPGSSYNEQFF. The CDR3 coding sequence is TGTGCCAGCAGCACCCCTCCCGGAAGCTCCTACAATGAGCAGTTCTTC.

V and J are TRBV28 and TRBJ1-4; D might be TRBD1 (5 bases). This CDR3 contains 15 residues. From germline, CDR1 is MDHEN and CDR2 SYDVKM. Trimming took 7 bases from V and 3 from J, leaving 15 bases between them. CDR3 in amino acids: CASNRPGLANEKLFF. The DNA for the CDR3 is TGTGCCAGCAACAGGCCGGGGCTGGCTAATGAAAAACTGTTTTTT.

The chain is built from TRBV13 and TRBJ2-5; 7 bases align to TRBD2. Germline CDR1 is PRHDT and CDR2 is FYEKMQ (reference sequence). This CDR3 is 13 amino acids long. The V segment lost 5 bases and the J segment 5 bases; nucleotides outside the gene matches: 5. CDR3 amino acids: CASSPHGRETQYF. The CDR3 DNA sequence: TGTGCCAGCAGCCCCCACGGGAGGGAGACCCAGTACTTC.

Details on this clone: Other nucleotide sequences from this sample produce the same CDR3. The rearrangement links TRBV19 to TRBJ1-1, with D unresolved. Per the germline V gene, CDR1 is LNHDA and CDR2 is SQIVND (reference sequence). This CDR3 spans 13 amino acids. Between the trimmed V and J ends, which lost 3 bases and 2 bases, there was a span of 7 bases. The CDR3 DNA sequence: TGTGCCAGTAGTATTGGTATCAACACTGAAGCTTTCTTT. Its translation: CASSIGINTEAFF.

The chain employs TRBV10-2 and TRBJ2-5; 13 bases map to TRBD2. Germline V CDR1 and CDR2: WSHSY, SAAADI. J gave up 4 bases and V 6 bases, and 5 bases lay outside the gene matches. This CDR3 spans 15 amino acids. CDR3 DNA sequence: TGCGCCAGCAGACTAGCGGGAGGGCGGCTAGAGACCCAGTACTTC. Translated, it gives CASRLAGGRLETQYF.

The chain carries TRBV4-1 and TRBJ2-5, with 7 bases aligning to TRBD2. Germline V gene lookup returns CDR1 MGHRA and CDR2 YSYEKL. The ends lost 1 base at V and 3 bases at J; junction bases unmatched: 5. The CDR3 spans 15 residues. The CDR3: CASSQVGTKKETQYF. CDR3 DNA: TGCGCCAGCAGCCAAGTTGGGACTAAAAAAGAGACCCAGTACTTC.

V and J are TRBV2 and TRBJ2-7, with no clear D. Per germline, CDR1 SNHLY and CDR2 FYNNEI. V lost 7 bases, J lost 4 bases, and 14 bases lay in between. This CDR3 has 13 amino acids. The DNA for the CDR3 is TGTGCCAGCAAGAGGCCAGGAATGTACGAGCAGTACTTC. Translation gives CASKRPGMYEQYF.

This clone has a single count. The chain employs TRBV2 and TRBJ1-2, with a weak D call TRBD1 (6 bases). V was clipped by 5 bases and J by 0 bases, with 13 bases between them. This CDR3 comprises 15 residues. Germline loops: CDR1 SNHLY, CDR2 FYNNEI. The CDR3 spells CASSREQGANYGYTF. The CDR3, as DNA: TGTGCCAGCAGTAGGGAACAGGGTGCTAACTATGGCTACACCTTC.

The chain is built from TRBV6-6 and TRBJ2-1; 10 bases are a match to TRBD2. Losses at the gene ends were 8 bases for V and 6 bases for J; bases not matched to a gene: 10. Looked up from germline, CDR1 is MNHNY and CDR2 is SVGAGI (reference sequence). CDR3 length: 15 amino acids. DNA for the CDR3: TGTGCCAGCTTGGGGCGACTAGCGGGTATCAATGAGCAGTTCTTC. Translating gives CASLGRLAGINEQFF.

As concerns this clone: The identical CDR3 is also encoded by other nucleotide sequences in the sample. The chain is built from TRBV19 and TRBJ2-1, with 7 bases that match TRBD2. In germline, CDR1 is LNHDA, CDR2 SQIVND (reference sequence). V lost 6 bases and J lost 1; bases outside the gene matches: 0. This CDR3 has 13 residues. For the CDR3, the DNA is TGTGCCAGTAGCGGGGGGTCCTACAATGAGCAGTTCTTC. The encoded protein is CASSGGSYNEQFF. Combining the CDR3 with reference TRBV19 and TRBJ2-1 gives the whole variable domain DGGITQSPKYLFRKEGQNVTLSCEQNLNHDAMYWYRQDPGQGLRLIYYSQIVNDFQKGDIAEGYSVSREKKESFPLTVTSAQKNPTAFYLCASSGGSYNEQFFGPGTRLTVL.